This T cell receptor (beta chain) stems from a study of T cell responses to AZD1222 COVID-19 vaccine. Trimming took off 4 bases at V and 6 bases at J, with 18 bases between the two ends. The CDR3 totals 15 residues. CDR1 is MNHEY, CDR2 SMNVEV, per germline (reference sequence). The method was immunoSEQ multiplex PCR; TCRdb's version includes in-frame clones alone and lacks a portion of them. The sample holds 85,000 to 95,000 clones; over 75% are singletons and the top ten take about 6.1%. Sequenced here: peripheral blood, sampled 28 days after the second AZD1222 dose. The chain links TRBV27 to TRBJ1-2, with D unresolved. This receptor was obtained from an adult who received the AZD1222 COVID-19 vaccine. CDR3 residues: CASSSTAWGTDGYTF. CDR3 nucleotides: TGTGCCAGCAGTTCGACCGCGTGGGGTACTGATGGCTACACCTTC.